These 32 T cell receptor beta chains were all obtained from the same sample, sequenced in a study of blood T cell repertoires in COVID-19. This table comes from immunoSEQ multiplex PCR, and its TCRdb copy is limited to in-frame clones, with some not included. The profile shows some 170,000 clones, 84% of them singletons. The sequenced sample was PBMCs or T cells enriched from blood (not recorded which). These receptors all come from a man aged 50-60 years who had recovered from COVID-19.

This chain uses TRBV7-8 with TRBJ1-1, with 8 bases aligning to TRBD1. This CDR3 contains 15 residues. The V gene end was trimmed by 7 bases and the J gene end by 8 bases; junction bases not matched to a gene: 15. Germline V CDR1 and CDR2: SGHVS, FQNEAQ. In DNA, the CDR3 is TGTGCCAGCACCGACTCGACAGGGGTCGGCGGAGAAGCTTTCTTT. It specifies CASTDSTGVGGEAFF. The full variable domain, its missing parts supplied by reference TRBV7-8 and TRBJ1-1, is GAGVSQSPRYKVAKRGQDVALRCDPISGHVSLFWYQQALGQGPEFLTYFQNEAQLDKSGLPSDRFFAERPEGSVSTLKIQRTQQEDSAVYLCASTDSTGVGGEAFFGQGTRLTVV.

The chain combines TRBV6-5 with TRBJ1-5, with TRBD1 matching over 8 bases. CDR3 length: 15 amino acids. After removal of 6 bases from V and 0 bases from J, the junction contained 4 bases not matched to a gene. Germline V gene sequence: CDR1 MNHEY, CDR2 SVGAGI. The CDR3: CASRTGGASNQPQHF. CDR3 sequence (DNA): TGTGCCAGCAGAACAGGGGGGGCTAGCAATCAGCCCCAGCATTTT.

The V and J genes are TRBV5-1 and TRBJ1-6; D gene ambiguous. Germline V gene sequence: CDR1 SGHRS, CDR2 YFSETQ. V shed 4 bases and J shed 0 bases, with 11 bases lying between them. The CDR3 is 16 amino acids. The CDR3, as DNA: TGCGCCAGCAGCCCGGGCGGGAGCTCCTATAATTCACCCCTCCACTTT. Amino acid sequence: CASSPGGSSYNSPLHF.

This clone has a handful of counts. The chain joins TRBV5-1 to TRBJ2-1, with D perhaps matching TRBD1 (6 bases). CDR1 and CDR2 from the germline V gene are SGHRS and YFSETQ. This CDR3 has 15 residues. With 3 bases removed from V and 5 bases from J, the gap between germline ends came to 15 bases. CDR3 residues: CASSWGHPQDNEQFF. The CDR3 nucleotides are TGCGCCAGCAGCTGGGGACACCCCCAGGACAATGAGCAGTTCTTC.

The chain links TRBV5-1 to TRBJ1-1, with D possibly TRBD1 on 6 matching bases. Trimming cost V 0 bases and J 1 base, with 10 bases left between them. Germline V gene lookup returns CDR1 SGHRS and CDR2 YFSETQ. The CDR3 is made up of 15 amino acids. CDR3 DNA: TGCGCCAGCAGCTTGGCCAGGGGAAAGAACACTGAAGCTTTCTTT. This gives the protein CASSLARGKNTEAFF.

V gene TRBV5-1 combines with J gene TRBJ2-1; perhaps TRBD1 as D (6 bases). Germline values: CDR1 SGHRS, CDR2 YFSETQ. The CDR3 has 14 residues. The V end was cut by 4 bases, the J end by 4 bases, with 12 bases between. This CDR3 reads CASSPRTEYNEQFF. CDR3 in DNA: TGCGCCAGCAGCCCCAGGACAGAATACAATGAGCAGTTCTTC.

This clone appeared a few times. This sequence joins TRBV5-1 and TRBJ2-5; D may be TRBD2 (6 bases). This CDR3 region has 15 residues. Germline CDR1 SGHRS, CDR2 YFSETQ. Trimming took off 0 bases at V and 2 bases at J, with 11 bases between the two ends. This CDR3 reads CASSLGPGGQETQYF. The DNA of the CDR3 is TGCGCCAGCAGCTTGGGTCCCGGGGGACAAGAGACCCAGTACTTC.

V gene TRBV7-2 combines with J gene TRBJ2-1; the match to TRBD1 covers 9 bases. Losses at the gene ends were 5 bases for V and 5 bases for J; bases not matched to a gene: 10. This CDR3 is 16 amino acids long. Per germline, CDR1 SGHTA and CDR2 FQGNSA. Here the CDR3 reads CASSLPRWTGDNEQFF. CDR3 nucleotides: TGTGCCAGCAGCCTCCCGCGGTGGACAGGGGACAATGAGCAGTTCTTC.

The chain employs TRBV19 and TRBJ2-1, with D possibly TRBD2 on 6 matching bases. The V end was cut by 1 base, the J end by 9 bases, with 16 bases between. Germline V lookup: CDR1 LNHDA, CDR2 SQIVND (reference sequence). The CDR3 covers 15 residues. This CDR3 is CASSIGLARVSEQFF. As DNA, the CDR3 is TGTGCCAGTAGTATAGGGCTAGCGAGGGTAAGTGAGCAGTTCTTC.

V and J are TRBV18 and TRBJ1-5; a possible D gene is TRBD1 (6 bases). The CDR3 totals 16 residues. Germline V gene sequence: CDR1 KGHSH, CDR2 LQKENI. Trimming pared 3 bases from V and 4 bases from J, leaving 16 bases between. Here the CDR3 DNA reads TGTGCCAGCTCACCTCGAACGGGACAACAAAATCAGCCCCAGCATTTT. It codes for CASSPRTGQQNQPQHF.

The CDR3 nucleotides read TGTGCCAGCGGCCCCGCGGAGGGCAATCAGCCCCAGCATTTT. It specifies CASGPAEGNQPQHF. The chain couples TRBV2 to TRBJ1-5; D not resolved. V lost 8 bases and J 2 bases, leaving 13 bases between the germline ends. The germline CDR1 and CDR2 sequences are SNHLY and FYNNEI. The CDR3 is made up of 14 amino acids. The entire variable domain, with the rest obtained from reference TRBV2 and TRBJ1-5, is as follows: EPEVTQTPSHQVTQMGQEVILRCVPISNHLYFYWYRQILGQKVEFLVSFYNNEISEKSEIFDDQFSVERPDGSNFTLKIRSTKLEDSAMYFCASGPAEGNQPQHFGDGTRLSIL.

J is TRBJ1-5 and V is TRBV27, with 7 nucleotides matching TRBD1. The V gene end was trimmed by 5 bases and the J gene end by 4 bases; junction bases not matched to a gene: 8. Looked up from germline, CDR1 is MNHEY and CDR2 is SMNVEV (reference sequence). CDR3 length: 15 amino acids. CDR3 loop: CASSPGPGGNQPQHF. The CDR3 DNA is TGTGCCAGCAGTCCCGGCCCAGGGGGGAATCAGCCCCAGCATTTT.

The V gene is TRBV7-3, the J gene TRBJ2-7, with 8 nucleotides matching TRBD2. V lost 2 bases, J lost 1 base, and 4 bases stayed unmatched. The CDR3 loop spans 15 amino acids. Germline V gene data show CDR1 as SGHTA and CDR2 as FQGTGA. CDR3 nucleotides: TGTGCCAGCAGCTTAGAAGCGGGGGCATCCTACGAGCAGTACTTC. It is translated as CASSLEAGASYEQYF.

The DNA of the CDR3 is TGTGCCAGCAGCCGGGTAGCGGGGAAGAACACCGGGGAGCTGTTTTTT. It codes for CASSRVAGKNTGELFF. The gene calls are TRBV3-1 (or the pseudogene TRBV3-2) and TRBJ2-2; 8 bases line up with TRBD2. The CDR3 consists of 16 residues. Trimming took 4 bases from V and 1 from J; bases not matched to a gene: 5. The germline V gene encodes CDR1 LGHDT and CDR2 YNNKEL (reference sequence).

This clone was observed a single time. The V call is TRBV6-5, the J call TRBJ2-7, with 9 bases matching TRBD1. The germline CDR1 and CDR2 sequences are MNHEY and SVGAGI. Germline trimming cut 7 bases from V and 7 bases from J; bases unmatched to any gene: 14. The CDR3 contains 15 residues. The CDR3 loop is CASTRSGTGSEEQYF. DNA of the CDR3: TGTGCCAGCACCCGATCCGGGACAGGGTCGGAGGAGCAGTACTTC.

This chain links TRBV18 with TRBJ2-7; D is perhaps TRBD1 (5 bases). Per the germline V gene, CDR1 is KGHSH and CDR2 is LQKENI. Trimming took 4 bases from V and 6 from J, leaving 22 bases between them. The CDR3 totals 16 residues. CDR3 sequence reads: CASSLKESLQGSEQYF. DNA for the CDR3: TGTGCCAGCTCACTTAAGGAATCACTCCAGGGTAGCGAGCAGTACTTC. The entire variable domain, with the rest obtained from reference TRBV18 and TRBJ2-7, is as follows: NAGVMQNPRHLVRRRGQEARLRCSPMKGHSHVYWYRQLPEEGLKFMVYLQKENIIDESGMPKERFSAEFPKEGPSILRIQQVVRGDSAAYFCASSLKESLQGSEQYFGPGTRLTVT.

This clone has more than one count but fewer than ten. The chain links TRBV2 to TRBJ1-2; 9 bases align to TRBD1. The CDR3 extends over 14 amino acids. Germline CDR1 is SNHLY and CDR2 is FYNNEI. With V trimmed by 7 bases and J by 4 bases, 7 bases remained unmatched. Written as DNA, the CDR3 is TGTGCCAGCAAAGAACAGGGGGCCCTCTATGGCTACACCTTC. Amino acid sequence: CASKEQGALYGYTF.

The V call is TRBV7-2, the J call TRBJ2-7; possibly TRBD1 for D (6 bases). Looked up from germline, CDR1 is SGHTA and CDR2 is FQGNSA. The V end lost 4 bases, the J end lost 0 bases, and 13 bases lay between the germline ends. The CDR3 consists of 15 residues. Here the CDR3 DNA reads TGTGCCAGCAGCTCCCGGACAGTGAGCTCCTACGAGCAGTACTTC. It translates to CASSSRTVSSYEQYF. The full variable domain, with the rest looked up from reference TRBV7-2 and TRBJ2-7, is GAGVSQSPSNKVTEKGKDVELRCDPISGHTALYWYRQSLGQGLEFLIYFQGNSAPDKSGLPSDRFSAERTGGSVSTLTIQRTQQEDSAVYLCASSSRTVSSYEQYFGPGTRLTVT.

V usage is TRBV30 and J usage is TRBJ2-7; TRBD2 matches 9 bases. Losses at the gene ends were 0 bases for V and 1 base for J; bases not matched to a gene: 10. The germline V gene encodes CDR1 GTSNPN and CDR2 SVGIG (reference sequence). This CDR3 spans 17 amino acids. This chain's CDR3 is CAWSVHGLAKGSYEQYF. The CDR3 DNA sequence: TGTGCCTGGAGTGTGCACGGACTAGCGAAAGGTTCCTACGAGCAGTACTTC.

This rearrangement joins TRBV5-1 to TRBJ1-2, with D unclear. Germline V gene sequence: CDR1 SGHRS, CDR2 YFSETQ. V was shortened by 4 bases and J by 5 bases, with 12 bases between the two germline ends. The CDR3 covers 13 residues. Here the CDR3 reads CASSLNGEYGYTF. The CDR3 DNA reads TGCGCCAGCAGCCTGAACGGAGAATATGGCTACACCTTC.

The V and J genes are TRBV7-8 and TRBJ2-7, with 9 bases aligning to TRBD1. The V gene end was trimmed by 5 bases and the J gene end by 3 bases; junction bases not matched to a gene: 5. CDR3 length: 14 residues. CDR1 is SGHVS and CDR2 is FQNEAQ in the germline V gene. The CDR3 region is CASSPPGQGYEQYF. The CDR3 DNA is TGTGCCAGCAGCCCCCCGGGACAGGGCTACGAGCAGTACTTC.

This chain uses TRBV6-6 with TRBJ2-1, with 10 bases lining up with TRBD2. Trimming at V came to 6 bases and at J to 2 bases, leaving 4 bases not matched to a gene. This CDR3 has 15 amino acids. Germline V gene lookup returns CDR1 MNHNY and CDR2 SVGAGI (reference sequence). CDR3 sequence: CASSSSGGAYNEQFF. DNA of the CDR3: TGTGCCAGCAGCTCGAGCGGGGGGGCCTACAATGAGCAGTTCTTC.

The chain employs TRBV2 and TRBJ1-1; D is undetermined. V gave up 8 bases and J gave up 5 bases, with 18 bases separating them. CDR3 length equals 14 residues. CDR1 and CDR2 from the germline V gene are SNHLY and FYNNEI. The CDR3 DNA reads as TGTGCCAGCGGACTGGGGAGGGAGTTAACTGAAGCTTTCTTT. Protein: CASGLGRELTEAFF.

The CDR3 reads CASSQDPNSNQPQHF. For the CDR3, the DNA is TGTGCCAGCAGCCAAGACCCTAATAGCAATCAGCCCCAGCATTTT. The gene calls are TRBV3-1 (or the pseudogene TRBV3-2) and TRBJ1-5; D not resolved. The germline V and J ends were trimmed by 0 bases and 0 bases, with 6 bases remaining between them. Germline V lookup: CDR1 LGHDT, CDR2 YNNKEL (reference sequence). The length of the CDR3 is 15 residues.

The chain's CDR3 is CASSEAGGHNEQFF. The CDR3 coding sequence is TGTGCCAGCAGTGAAGCGGGGGGACACAATGAGCAGTTCTTC. V is TRBV6-4 and J is TRBJ2-1; 9 bases are a match to TRBD2. This CDR3 comprises 14 residues. Germline CDR1 and CDR2: MRHNA and SNTAGT. The J segment lost 5 bases and the V segment lost 3 bases, leaving 2 bases of the junction unmatched.

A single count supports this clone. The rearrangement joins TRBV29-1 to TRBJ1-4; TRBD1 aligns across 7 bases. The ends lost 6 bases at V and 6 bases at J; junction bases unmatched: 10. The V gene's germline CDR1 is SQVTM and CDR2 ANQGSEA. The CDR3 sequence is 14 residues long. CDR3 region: CSVWTGQSHEKLFF. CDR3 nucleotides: TGCAGCGTCTGGACGGGACAGTCCCATGAAAAACTGTTTTTT.

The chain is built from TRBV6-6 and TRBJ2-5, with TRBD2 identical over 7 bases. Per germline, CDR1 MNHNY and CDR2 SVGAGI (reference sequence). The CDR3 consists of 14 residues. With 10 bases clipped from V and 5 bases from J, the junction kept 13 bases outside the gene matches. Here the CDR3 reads CATNPRKGGETQYF. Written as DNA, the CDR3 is TGTGCCACCAATCCCAGGAAGGGAGGGGAGACCCAGTACTTC.

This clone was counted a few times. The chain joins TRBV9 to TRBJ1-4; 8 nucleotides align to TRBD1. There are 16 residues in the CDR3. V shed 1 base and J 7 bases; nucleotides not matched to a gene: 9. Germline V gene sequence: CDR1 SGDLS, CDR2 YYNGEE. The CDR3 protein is CASSVPRTGKSEKLFF. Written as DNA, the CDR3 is TGTGCCAGCAGCGTACCCCGGACAGGGAAGAGTGAAAAACTGTTTTTT.

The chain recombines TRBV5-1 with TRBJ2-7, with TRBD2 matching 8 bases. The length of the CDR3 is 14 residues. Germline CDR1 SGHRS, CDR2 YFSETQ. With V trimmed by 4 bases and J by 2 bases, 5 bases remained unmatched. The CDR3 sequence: CASSPGGGAYEQYF. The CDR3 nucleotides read TGCGCCAGCAGCCCGGGAGGGGGGGCCTACGAGCAGTACTTC. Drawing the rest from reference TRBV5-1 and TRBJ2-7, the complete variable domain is KAGVTQTPRYLIKTRGQQVTLSCSPISGHRSVSWYQQTPGQGLQFLFEYFSETQRNKGNFPGRFSGRQFSNSRSEMNVSTLELGDSALYLCASSPGGGAYEQYFGPGTRLTVT.

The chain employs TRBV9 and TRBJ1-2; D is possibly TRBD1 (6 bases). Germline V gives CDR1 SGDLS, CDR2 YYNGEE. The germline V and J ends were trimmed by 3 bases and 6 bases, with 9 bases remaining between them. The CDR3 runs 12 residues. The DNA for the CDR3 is TGTGCCAGCAGCGCGAGGACAGATGGCTACACCTTC. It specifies CASSARTDGYTF.

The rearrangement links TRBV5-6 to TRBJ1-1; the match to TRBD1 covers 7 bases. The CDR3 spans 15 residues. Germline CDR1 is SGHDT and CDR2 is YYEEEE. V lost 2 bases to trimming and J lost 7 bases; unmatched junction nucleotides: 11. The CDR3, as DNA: TGTGCCAGCAGCTTACAGGGGTTGTACTACGGTGAAGCTTTCTTT. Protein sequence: CASSLQGLYYGEAFF.

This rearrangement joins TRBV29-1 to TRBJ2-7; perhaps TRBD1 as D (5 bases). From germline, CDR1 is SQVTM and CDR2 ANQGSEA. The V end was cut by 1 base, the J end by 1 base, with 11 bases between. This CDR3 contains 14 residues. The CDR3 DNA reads TGCAGCGTTGAAGTTAACAGGAGATCCTACGAGCAGTACTTC. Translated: CSVEVNRRSYEQYF.